The entry below gives a single TCR beta chain sequence along with its context. CDR1 SEHNR and CDR2 FQNEAQ come from the germline V gene (reference sequence). The J segment lost 5 bases and the V segment lost 8 bases, leaving 9 bases of the junction unmatched. CDR3 length: 14 residues. The sample is drawn from a study of cytomegalovirus exposure and HLA in healthy donors. Researchers ran the PCR with 60 Vbeta and 13 Jbeta primers. Data came from immunoSEQ multiplex PCR; TCRdb stores just in-frame clones and leaves some out. The sample holds over 200,000 clones; around 88% are singletons and the top ten take over 0.95%.

This sequence joins TRBV7-9 and TRBJ1-1, with 9 bases that match TRBD1. The origin of this receptor is a woman aged 18-29 years in good health and CMV-seronegative. Sequenced sample: PBMCs. CDR3 protein: CASGGQGFRTEAFF. CDR3 bases: TGTGCCAGCGGGGGACAGGGTTTCAGAACTGAAGCTTTCTTT.